This is a list of T cell receptor beta chains from one sample in a study of regulatory T cells in long-lasting Graves disease. Each CDR3 protein is one row after TCRdb ran MiXCR on the multiplex PCR reads. The profile shows over 450,000 distinct CDR3 sequences, around 11% of them singletons. These data were likewise used in another study, on T cells in Graves' hyperthyroidism and ophthalmopathy.

Specimen: peripheral blood mononuclear cells (PBMCs), collected at new diagnosis, from a patient treated with antithyroid drugs. These receptors all come from a young woman with Graves disease. CDR3s include the opening cysteine and the closing phenylalanine or tryptophan. Fields, in order: V gene, clone size, J gene, CDR3 protein. Clone size, where shown, is once, few, many, or a class for clones that have expanded.

TRBV5-1	many	TRBJ2-3	CASSLAQTYDTQYF
TRBV24-1	few	TRBJ2-3	CAASPFSGADTDTQYF
TRBV28	many	TRBJ2-5	CASSFFGPGQETQYF
TRBV29-1	few	TRBJ2-1	CSGGLAEFNEQFF
TRBV12-3/TRBV12-4	many	TRBJ2-1	CASSFEQGKAYNEQFF
TRBV6-2/TRBV6-3	-	TRBJ1-1	CASSSSGTYTEAFF
TRBV20-1	many	TRBJ2-1	CSARLHLYNEQFF
TRBV6-2/TRBV6-3	many	TRBJ2-7	CASGRTLHYEQYF
TRBV29-1	many	TRBJ1-3	CSVAGAGNTIYF
TRBV2	many	TRBJ1-2	CASSADRGRSLNYGYTF
TRBV20-1	-	TRBJ2-3	CSARRFGSPDTQYF
TRBV9	-	TRBJ2-1	CASTPGESYLSSYNEQFF
TRBV20-1	-	TRBJ1-5	CSARDPGRGSNQPQHF
TRBV5-8	many	TRBJ2-2	CARPYPGGLNTGELFF
TRBV27	few	TRBJ2-7	CASSVVTGYEQYF
TRBV20-1	many	TRBJ2-1	CSARDPRDNEQFF
TRBV5-6	few	TRBJ2-7	CASSEWRREGQGFHEQYF
TRBV4-3	-	TRBJ2-1	CASSQEAWASYNEQFF
TRBV27	many	TRBJ2-7	CASSRTSTGRNEQYF
TRBV2	many	TRBJ1-6	CASGGTGRYNSPLHF
TRBV4-3	many	TRBJ2-3	CASSQGWTDTQYF
TRBV20-1	-	TRBJ2-1	CSARGTSGRGSEQFF
TRBV19	-	TRBJ2-5	CASIQGRIQETQYF
TRBV7-2	many	TRBJ2-1	CASSQLGTASNEQFF
TRBV7-2	once	TRBJ1-2	CASSSPSSPYGYTF
TRBV7-2	many	TRBJ2-1	CASSLEVGGGSYNEQFF
TRBV12-3/TRBV12-4	-	TRBJ1-3	CASTQTGNTIYF
TRBV6-1	many	TRBJ2-7	CASSMGLAGFSSYEQYF
TRBV5-5	few	TRBJ2-3	CASSLEGDDDTQYF
TRBV9	many	TRBJ1-1	CASSVDWINTEAFF
TRBV12-3/TRBV12-4	-	TRBJ2-1	CASRSHQNGLVDEQFF
TRBV5-1	few	TRBJ1-2	CASTPVVGNYGYTF
TRBV11-2	-	TRBJ2-5	CASSLGQTFQETQYF
TRBV10-2	-	TRBJ1-6	CSSRPTGADSPLHF
TRBV7-9	-	TRBJ1-1	CASSLNLADSWLGTEAFF
TRBV5-1	-	TRBJ2-3	CASSLVSGGPDTQYF
TRBV18	-	TRBJ2-7	CASSPGAVYYEQYF
TRBV6-1	few	TRBJ1-5	CASRSWTENNQPQHF
TRBV10-2	many	TRBJ1-6	CASIQQGWNSPLHF
TRBV18	many	TRBJ2-5	CASSPTGRQETQYF
TRBV7-3	many	TRBJ1-1	CASSPSAGITEAFF
TRBV7-9	many	TRBJ1-2	CASSLVMDRGDYGYTF
TRBV19	many	TRBJ1-2	CASSPGGTGGGYTF
TRBV6-5	few	TRBJ1-5	CASSYVVVGSNQPQHF
TRBV3-1	many	TRBJ2-7	CASSQDLLGEQYF
TRBV4-1	-	TRBJ2-5	CASSQEGRNQETQYF
TRBV2	-	TRBJ2-5	CASSEFGLAGETQYF